The sequence of this T cell receptor (beta chain) was determined in a study of shared clonotypes between healthy human individuals (dated by TCRdb to the early 2020s). Looking at the study overall: The cohort comprised a couple of women and a few men aged 18 to 49 years. The study deeply sequenced blood TCR repertoires of about 5 healthy adults to estimate repertoire size and the extent of clonotype sharing between individuals. Libraries were prepared and TCR repertoires were sequenced by different laboratories using diverse techniques, in order to increase sequencing depth and limit assay-specific biases. Each donor's leukapheresis produced roughly between about 0.85 and 10 billion PBMCs. For each donor, three plates each were used for CD4 naive and CD4 memory, two plates were used for CD8 naive, and one plate was used for CD8 memory.

Using the deep immunoSEQ assay, multiplex PCR amplified TCR CDR3 regions from genomic DNA. Genomic DNA extracted from each cell subset was distributed evenly over all wells of several immunoSEQ 96-well plates, and each plate served as one replicate. For sorted subsets, each replicate PCR was loaded with roughly 0.2 ug genomic DNA, equivalent to 25,000 to 30,000 T cell genomes. Purified libraries were quantified with a Qubit 3.0 fluorometer, sized on a Bioanalyzer 2100, and re-quantified with the KAPA Library Quantification kit. Every immunoSEQ 96-well plate was sequenced on a dedicated single-read 150-cycle Illumina NextSeq 550 flow cell. The paper's data handling went like this. Because only junctional sequences without quality scores were contained in the immunoSEQ output, filtering matching that applied to full-length reads could not be performed. To assign V/J genes and CDR3, sequences were annotated against IMGT germline references using PyIR, a Python wrapper for IgBLAST v1.9. Reads were filtered out if the reads had weak V/J assignments (E-value above 1e-6), no CDR3, stop codons, out-of-frame junctions, or ambiguous translated residues. V3J clonotypes were defined by identical inferred V gene, J gene, and CDR3 amino acid sequence. To compute the percentage overlap between repertoires, the number of shared unique clonotypes was divided by the size of the smaller repertoire. Richness of each repertoire was evaluated using RTK rarefaction, the Chao1 estimator, and Recon v2.1 estimates of unobserved clonotypes. For all TCRbeta clonotypes obtained by the gDNA method from four donors, generation probabilities were computed with OLGA. The clones in this table, taken by TCRdb from immuneACCESS, are in-frame only. Not every clone is retained; where verified, under half of the shortfall comes from an unresolved V gene, and the cause of the rest is unknown. The V and J calls and clone size are taken from that table; D and trimming were inferred from the DNA. This sample is represented by around 940,000 clones; roughly 72% of them were singletons. The ten largest clones capture around 1.5% of the sample.

Looking up the germline V gene yields CDR1 MDHEN and CDR2 SYDVKM. The CDR3, from cysteine to phenylalanine, totals 15 residues. Of the read, only the CDR3 DNA is kept; its 45 bases are in frame from base 1. Trimming removed 3 bases from V and 4 bases from J; the gene matches leave 4 bases unexplained. Study-wide conclusions, independent of this receptor: Compared with non-shared clonotypes, clonotypes shared by all four sorted-subset donors had higher generation probabilities. Across several donors, 5% to 6% of naive CD4, approximately 3.6% of naive CD8, 2.3% of memory CD4, and approximately 0.4% of memory CD8 clonotypes were shared. Because the study included a small number of donors, the genetic and exposure-history diversity represented was limited. Even with the large sequencing depth, rarefaction of the sorted-subset datasets indicated that sequencing was incomplete. Naive subsets generally had larger estimated clonotype richness than memory subsets. Pairwise subsampling indicated that sequencing depth was expected to affect the degree of clonotype sharing among donors. Sampling was limited to blood, and TCR repertoires in tissue likely differ from TCR repertoires in blood.

A single count supports this clone. Its antigen remains undetermined. Base qualities are not provided; no much larger clone lies one nucleotide away. Donors were healthy HIV-negative adults with no recently reported acute infections or vaccinations. Every donor was a Caucasian adult residing in Nashville, Tennessee, USA. CD4+ T cells were enriched by magnetic negative selection; naive cells were then positively selected on CD45RA, and the negative fraction formed the memory subset. After blood collection by leukapheresis, PBMCs were isolated using Ficoll-Histopaque density gradient centrifugation and then cryopreserved in the vapor phase of liquid nitrogen. Analytical flow cytometry was used to check the purity and quantity of each magnetically sorted T cell population. Each sorted fraction had its genomic DNA isolated and then quantified by UV absorbance on a Nanodrop 2000c.

The sample comprised memory CD4+ T cells sorted from blood. The sample's cell subset or site label, decoded: CD45RA-negative fraction. The rearrangement joined TRBV28 to TRBJ2-2; 8 of the junction bases match TRBD1. The TCR was taken from a man in his late teens or twenties in good health. The DNA reads TGTGCCAGCAGTTTGCAGGGGGCGAGCACCGGGGAGCTGTTTTTT. Its translation is CASSLQGASTGELFF.